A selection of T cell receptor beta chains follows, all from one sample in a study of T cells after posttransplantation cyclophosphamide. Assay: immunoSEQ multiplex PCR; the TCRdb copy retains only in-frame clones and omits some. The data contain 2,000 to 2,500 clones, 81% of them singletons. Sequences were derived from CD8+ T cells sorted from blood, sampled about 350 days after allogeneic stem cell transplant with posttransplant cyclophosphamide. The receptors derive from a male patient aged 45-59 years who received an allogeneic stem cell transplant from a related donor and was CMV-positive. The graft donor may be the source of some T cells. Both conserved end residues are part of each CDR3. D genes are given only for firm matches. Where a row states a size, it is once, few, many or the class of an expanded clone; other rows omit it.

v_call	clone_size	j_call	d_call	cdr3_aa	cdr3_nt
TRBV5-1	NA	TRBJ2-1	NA	CASSLASGNEQFF	TGCGCCAGCAGCTTGGCCTCCGGGAATGAGCAGTTCTTC
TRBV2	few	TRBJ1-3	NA	CASSKKTGDWSSGNTIYF	TGTGCCAGCAGTAAAAAAACCGGGGACTGGAGCTCTGGAAACACCATATATTTT
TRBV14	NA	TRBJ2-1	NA	CASSRQTFYNEQFF	TGTGCCAGCAGCCGACAAACTTTCTACAATGAGCAGTTCTTC
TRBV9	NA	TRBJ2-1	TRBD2	CASSAKASGRLDEQFF	TGTGCCAGCAGCGCGAAAGCTAGCGGGAGACTAGATGAGCAGTTCTTC
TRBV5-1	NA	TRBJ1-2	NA	CASSSQGGENYGYTF	TGCGCCAGCAGCTCCCAAGGAGGGGAAAACTATGGCTACACCTTC
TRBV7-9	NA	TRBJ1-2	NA	CASSSGTPAVNGYTF	TGTGCCAGCAGCTCCGGGACACCGGCCGTTAATGGCTACACCTTC
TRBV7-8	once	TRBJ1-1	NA	CASSLNPREAFF	TGTGCCAGCAGCTTAAACCCCCGGGAGGCTTTCTTT
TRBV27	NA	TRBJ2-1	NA	CASTSRDSRYNEQFF	TGTGCCAGCACCTCACGGGACTCGAGATACAATGAGCAGTTCTTC
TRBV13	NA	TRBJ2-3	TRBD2	CASSPPSGLAGDTDTQYF	TGTGCCAGCAGCCCACCTTCCGGACTAGCGGGGGACACAGATACGCAGTATTTT
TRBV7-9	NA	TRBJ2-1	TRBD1	CASSPKQGASYNEQFF	TGTGCCAGCAGCCCCAAACAGGGGGCTTCCTACAATGAGCAGTTCTTC
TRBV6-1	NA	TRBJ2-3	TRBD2	CASSEWISGSTDTQYF	TGTGCCAGCAGTGAATGGATTAGCGGGAGTACAGATACGCAGTATTTT
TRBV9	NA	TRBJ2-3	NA	CASSVWLKGDTQYF	TGTGCCAGCAGCGTATGGCTTAAGGGGGATACGCAGTATTTT
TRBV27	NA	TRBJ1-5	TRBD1	CASSLSLGGLSNQPQHF	TGTGCCAGCAGTTTATCGTTAGGGGGCCTTAGCAATCAGCCCCAGCATTTT
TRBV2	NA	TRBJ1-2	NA	CAIQHRGINYGYTF	TGTGCCATCCAACATCGGGGAATTAACTATGGCTACACCTTC
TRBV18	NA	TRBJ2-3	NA	CASSPVRGRGGTDTQYF	TGTGCCAGCTCACCAGTCAGGGGCAGGGGAGGCACAGATACGCAGTATTTT
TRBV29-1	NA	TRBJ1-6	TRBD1	CSAGQDNSPLHF	TGCAGCGCCGGACAGGATAATTCACCCCTCCACTTT
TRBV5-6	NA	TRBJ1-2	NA	CASSLWGQSAATF	TGTGCCAGCAGCTTGTGGGGGCAATCCGCGGCCACCTTC
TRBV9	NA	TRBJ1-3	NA	CASSVGGGGNTIYF	TGTGCCAGCAGCGTAGGCGGCGGGGGAAACACCATATATTTT
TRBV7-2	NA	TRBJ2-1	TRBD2	CASSRAGGYNEQFF	TGTGCCAGCAGCCGCGCGGGGGGTTACAATGAGCAGTTCTTC